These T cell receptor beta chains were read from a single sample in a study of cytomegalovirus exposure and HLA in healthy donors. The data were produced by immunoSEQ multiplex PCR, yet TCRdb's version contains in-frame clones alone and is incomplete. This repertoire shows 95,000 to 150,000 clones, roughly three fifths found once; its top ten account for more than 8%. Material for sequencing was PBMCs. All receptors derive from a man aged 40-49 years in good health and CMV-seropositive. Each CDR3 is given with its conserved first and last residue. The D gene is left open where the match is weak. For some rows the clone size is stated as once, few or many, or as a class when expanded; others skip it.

cdr3_nt: TGCGCCAGCAGCCAAGATCGTCGGCAACTAGCGGGAGTCCACGAGCAGTACTTC
cdr3_aa: CASSQDRRQLAGVHEQYF
d_call: TRBD2
v_call: TRBV4-1
j_call: TRBJ2-7
clone_size: .

cdr3_nt: TGTGCCAGCAGTGAGGCGGCAGGGGCTAACTATGGCTACACCTTC
cdr3_aa: CASSEAAGANYGYTF
d_call: .
v_call: TRBV6-1
j_call: TRBJ1-2
clone_size: .

cdr3_nt: TGTGCCAGCAGTTTATGGGGGGTAGGGACAGGGACAGATACGCAGTATTTT
cdr3_aa: CASSLWGVGTGTDTQYF
d_call: TRBD1
v_call: TRBV28
j_call: TRBJ2-3
clone_size: .

cdr3_nt: TGCGCCAGCAGCCAAGGTGTAGCGGGGGGATTCGAGACCCAGTACTTC
cdr3_aa: CASSQGVAGGFETQYF
d_call: TRBD2
v_call: TRBV4-1
j_call: TRBJ2-5
clone_size: .

cdr3_nt: TGTGCCAGCTCACCACGGGGCGATTCCCCCCTCCACTTT
cdr3_aa: CASSPRGDSPLHF
d_call: .
v_call: TRBV18
j_call: TRBJ1-6
clone_size: .

cdr3_nt: TGTGCCATCAGTGCGGCTAACTATGGCTACACCTTC
cdr3_aa: CAISAANYGYTF
d_call: .
v_call: TRBV10-3
j_call: TRBJ1-2
clone_size: few

cdr3_nt: TGTGCCAGCTCACCGACTAGCGGGGGCCTCGGGGAGCAGTACTTC
cdr3_aa: CASSPTSGGLGEQYF
d_call: TRBD2
v_call: TRBV18
j_call: TRBJ2-7
clone_size: few

cdr3_nt: TGTGCCAGCAGCCGACTAGGCCAAGAGACCCAGTACTTC
cdr3_aa: CASSRLGQETQYF
d_call: .
v_call: TRBV11-2
j_call: TRBJ2-5
clone_size: .

cdr3_nt: TGTGCCAGCAGCTCCTCGGGGGGGTATGAGACCCAGTACTTC
cdr3_aa: CASSSSGGYETQYF
d_call: TRBD2
v_call: TRBV7-2
j_call: TRBJ2-5
clone_size: .

cdr3_nt: TGCGCCAGCAGCTTATGGCGGCCGAACACCGGGGAGCTGTTTTTT
cdr3_aa: CASSLWRPNTGELFF
d_call: .
v_call: TRBV5-1
j_call: TRBJ2-2
clone_size: .

cdr3_nt: TGTGCCAGCAGTGGGCGGGGGTCCCACTTACTACGAGAGCAGTACTTC
cdr3_aa: CASSGRGSHLLREQYF
d_call: TRBD2
v_call: TRBV27
j_call: TRBJ2-7
clone_size: once

cdr3_nt: TGCAGCGTTGCAAACGAGCGGCTTTTAAACAATGAGCAGTTCTTC
cdr3_aa: CSVANERLLNNEQFF
d_call: .
v_call: TRBV29-1
j_call: TRBJ2-1
clone_size: .

cdr3_nt: TGTGCCAGCCCTGGTGGGGGGATGGGGGGTTACAATGAGCAGTTCTTC
cdr3_aa: CASPGGGMGGYNEQFF
d_call: .
v_call: TRBV2
j_call: TRBJ2-1
clone_size: .

cdr3_nt: TGTGCCAGCAGCTTAGATTACGGCGGGGAGCTGTTTTTT
cdr3_aa: CASSLDYGGELFF
d_call: .
v_call: TRBV7-2
j_call: TRBJ2-2
clone_size: .

cdr3_nt: TGTGCCAGCAGCCCACAGGAAAACACTGAAGCTTTCTTT
cdr3_aa: CASSPQENTEAFF
d_call: .
v_call: TRBV7-3
j_call: TRBJ1-1
clone_size: .

cdr3_nt: TGTGCCAGCAGCTTACAGGGAAGGCTCGAGCAGTACTTC
cdr3_aa: CASSLQGRLEQYF
d_call: .
v_call: TRBV7-3
j_call: TRBJ2-7
clone_size: few

cdr3_nt: TGTGCCAGCAGCTTGGCATTCGGGGGGTTGGGCACTGAAGCTTTCTTT
cdr3_aa: CASSLAFGGLGTEAFF
d_call: .
v_call: TRBV5-6
j_call: TRBJ1-1
clone_size: .

cdr3_nt: TGTGCCAGCAGTCCCAACCCGGGACAGGGTTCGGATTCACCCCTCCACTTT
cdr3_aa: CASSPNPGQGSDSPLHF
d_call: TRBD1
v_call: TRBV25-1
j_call: TRBJ1-6
clone_size: once

cdr3_nt: TGTGCCAGCAGCCAGGGGGCTGGAAACACCATATATTTT
cdr3_aa: CASSQGAGNTIYF
d_call: TRBD1
v_call: TRBV7-3
j_call: TRBJ1-3
clone_size: .

cdr3_nt: TGTGCCAGCAGTTCGGAGGGGTCTGGGGCCAACGTCCTGACTTTC
cdr3_aa: CASSSEGSGANVLTF
d_call: .
v_call: TRBV28
j_call: TRBJ2-6
clone_size: once

cdr3_nt: TGTGCCAGCAGCTTAGCTGGGGGCGACGTCCTGACTTTC
cdr3_aa: CASSLAGGDVLTF
d_call: .
v_call: TRBV11-2
j_call: TRBJ2-6
clone_size: few

cdr3_nt: TGTGCCAGCAGCCAAGATGAGGCCAGGGGGCGATACGAGCAGTACTTC
cdr3_aa: CASSQDEARGRYEQYF
d_call: TRBD1
v_call: TRBV4-2
j_call: TRBJ2-7
clone_size: .

cdr3_nt: TGTGCCAGCAGATTCACAGGGAGTTTCGCTGAAGCTTTCTTT
cdr3_aa: CASRFTGSFAEAFF
d_call: .
v_call: TRBV5-4
j_call: TRBJ1-1
clone_size: .

cdr3_nt: TGTGCCAGCAGTTTAAGTATTAGGGGTCTATCAGATCTCTATATGAACACTGAAGCTTTCTTT
cdr3_aa: CASSLSIRGLSDLYMNTEAFF
d_call: .
v_call: TRBV28
j_call: TRBJ1-1
clone_size: few

cdr3_nt: TGTGCCAGCAGATTGGGACAGCATAATTCACCCCTCCACTTT
cdr3_aa: CASRLGQHNSPLHF
d_call: TRBD1
v_call: TRBV28
j_call: TRBJ1-6
clone_size: .

cdr3_nt: TGTGCCAGCATTAGGACTAGCGGGAGGTACAATGAGCAGTTCTTC
cdr3_aa: CASIRTSGRYNEQFF
d_call: TRBD2
v_call: TRBV6-5
j_call: TRBJ2-1
clone_size: medium-sized

cdr3_nt: TGTGCCTGGAGTGCCCTCCTCGATACGCAGTATTTT
cdr3_aa: CAWSALLDTQYF
d_call: .
v_call: TRBV30
j_call: TRBJ2-3
clone_size: .

cdr3_nt: TGTGCCAGCAGCTTAGAGCCAAATTCCCTCCCCCCTTACTTC
cdr3_aa: CASSLEPNSLPPYF
d_call: .
v_call: TRBV7-8
j_call: TRBJ2-7
clone_size: .

cdr3_nt: TGCGCCAGCAGGACTAGCTTGGATGGCGAGCAGTACTTC
cdr3_aa: CASRTSLDGEQYF
d_call: TRBD2
v_call: TRBV10-1
j_call: TRBJ2-7
clone_size: few

cdr3_nt: TGTGCCAGCAGCTTGGCCGGGGGTGGTGGGGCTAGGCAGCCCCAGCATTTT
cdr3_aa: CASSLAGGGGARQPQHF
d_call: .
v_call: TRBV5-6
j_call: TRBJ1-5
clone_size: .

cdr3_nt: TGTGCCAGCAGCCGTCGACAGGGACGGACCGGGGAGCTGTTTTTT
cdr3_aa: CASSRRQGRTGELFF
d_call: TRBD1
v_call: TRBV5-8
j_call: TRBJ2-2
clone_size: .

cdr3_nt: TGCGCCAGCAGCTTGGGACAGGGCCCCGGAAACACCATATATTTT
cdr3_aa: CASSLGQGPGNTIYF
d_call: TRBD1
v_call: TRBV5-1
j_call: TRBJ1-3
clone_size: .

cdr3_nt: TGTGCCAGCAGCTCGTTTAAGAGCGGTAGCACAGATACGCAGTATTTT
cdr3_aa: CASSSFKSGSTDTQYF
d_call: .
v_call: TRBV7-9
j_call: TRBJ2-3
clone_size: few

cdr3_nt: TGTGCCAGCAGCTACACCACTAGCGGGGACGACAATGAGCAGTTCTTC
cdr3_aa: CASSYTTSGDDNEQFF
d_call: TRBD2
v_call: TRBV5-6
j_call: TRBJ2-1
clone_size: few

cdr3_nt: TGTGCCAGCAGGGACACAAGGTTGGGCAATCAGCCCCAGCATTTT
cdr3_aa: CASRDTRLGNQPQHF
d_call: .
v_call: TRBV6-6
j_call: TRBJ1-5
clone_size: few

cdr3_nt: TGTGCCTGGAGTGTAGGAGGGGACGAGCAGTACTTC
cdr3_aa: CAWSVGGDEQYF
d_call: .
v_call: TRBV30
j_call: TRBJ2-7
clone_size: .

cdr3_nt: TGTGCCAGCAGCCAAGCCCGGGAGACTAACGAGCAGTACTTC
cdr3_aa: CASSQARETNEQYF
d_call: .
v_call: TRBV4-2
j_call: TRBJ2-7
clone_size: .

cdr3_nt: TGTGCCAGCAGCGAACAAAGAGGGCAGTACTTC
cdr3_aa: CASSEQRGQYF
d_call: .
v_call: TRBV2
j_call: TRBJ2-7
clone_size: once

cdr3_nt: TGTGCCAGCAGCTTAGCGGGACAGCCCTCCGAGACCCAGTACTTC
cdr3_aa: CASSLAGQPSETQYF
d_call: TRBD1
v_call: TRBV7-2
j_call: TRBJ2-5
clone_size: .

cdr3_nt: TGTGCCAGCAGCGCAACGTACCAGGGGGTACCAGATACGCAGTATTTT
cdr3_aa: CASSATYQGVPDTQYF
d_call: TRBD1
v_call: TRBV9
j_call: TRBJ2-3
clone_size: once

cdr3_nt: TGTGCCTGGAGCACAGTATATGGCTACACCTTC
cdr3_aa: CAWSTVYGYTF
d_call: .
v_call: TRBV30
j_call: TRBJ1-2
clone_size: once

cdr3_nt: TGTGCCAGCAGCACCCTAGCGAGGGAATACGAGCAGTACTTC
cdr3_aa: CASSTLAREYEQYF
d_call: .
v_call: TRBV7-9
j_call: TRBJ2-7
clone_size: .

cdr3_nt: TGTGCCAGCAGACCGGGACAGGGGGACGAGCAGTACTTC
cdr3_aa: CASRPGQGDEQYF
d_call: TRBD1
v_call: TRBV6-1
j_call: TRBJ2-7
clone_size: .

cdr3_nt: TGTGCCAGCAGCTTATCGCGCTCTGGAAACACCATATATTTT
cdr3_aa: CASSLSRSGNTIYF
d_call: .
v_call: TRBV7-8
j_call: TRBJ1-3
clone_size: .